Described below is a single T cell receptor beta chain sequence and its context. The table lists this clonotype with many counts. What antigen it recognizes has not been identified. The input lacks base qualities; no much larger clone sits a single base away. Library method: RACE. Sequencing was carried out with a NextSeq 500. During library preparation, unique molecular identifiers were attached to individual cDNA molecules so that TCRs could be counted in a quantitative, reproducible way. The published analysis was carried out like this. The median number of TCRs per sample was approximately 98,000, ranging from about 20,000 to 750,000. V, J and CDR3 annotation of the TCR reads was carried out using the Decombinator software suite. For the PS versus PT1 abundance plots, all samples were subsampled to the same number of TCRs (28,000). TCRs were defined as expanded if absent before sensitization and observed at least eight times at the 2-week time point. TCRdb cleaned the public reads at Q25 with fastp, built clones with MiXCR and kept in-frame beta chains. When rows share a CDR3 protein, they turn into one entry using the most common DNA and genes. The V and J calls here are based on TCRdb, not the publication. This sample is represented by just over 90,000 distinct CDR3 sequences; around 8.8% of them were singletons. About 3% of the sample is held by the ten biggest clonotypes.

The data were obtained in a study of human T cells and chemical hapten exposure (dated by TCRdb to the early 2020s). Context from the whole study: The libraries were sequenced as a pool, and the TCR yield per sample differed mostly because of small variations in library volumes within the pool. The study tracked peripheral blood TCR repertoire changes in vivo during primary and secondary sensitization to the hapten diphenylcyclopropenone (DPC) in alopecia patients. From each blood RNA sample, both TCR alpha and TCR beta chains were sequenced.

What the time point label conveys for this sample: healthy volunteer bleed at 2 weeks. Unfractionated whole blood was collected in Tempus Blood RNA tubes, and total RNA was extracted from that blood. About five healthy volunteers were used as TCR sequencing controls and were bled at day 0, 2 weeks and 6 weeks. The CDR3 spans 14 residues, from the cysteine through the phenylalanine. The only DNA kept is the CDR3, 42 bases in frame from the first base. According to the germline V gene (reference sequence), CDR1 reads DFQATT and CDR2 reads SNEGSKA. The V end loses 3 bases and the J end loses 5 bases, and a stretch of 16 bases separates them. General study outcomes and caveats: DPC sensitization did not change the number of TCRs with a frequency above 1 in 1000, and there was no evidence of changes in global repertoire structure. Repeated subsampling changed both the strength of the expansion versus patch-test correlation and the threshold at which that correlation became significant.

The sequence derives from a female donor in good health. Some clones in this sample may be carry-over from other donors' samples. Material: whole blood. This chain is built from TRBV20-1 and TRBJ1-1; too little of a D gene remains to name it. The CDR3 region reads CSASQAVVGTEAFF. The nucleotides are TGCAGTGCTAGTCAAGCGGTCGTGGGGACTGAAGCTTTCTTT.